Listed below are T cell receptor beta chains from one sample, sequenced in a study of circulating and synovial CD4+ cells in juvenile arthritis. Clones were read by immunoSEQ multiplex PCR, and TCRdb kept only the in-frame ones, dropping some. The sample includes about 14,000 clones, approximately 88% of them seen just once. Sequenced sample: CD4+ T cells from synovial fluid. These receptors originate from a human patient with juvenile idiopathic arthritis. Some clones in this sample may be carry-over from other donors' samples. Both conserved end residues are part of each CDR3. The D gene is left open where the match is weak. The size entry is marked missing in some rows and otherwise reads once, few, many or a size class.

TRBJ2-2	TRBV5-6	few	.	CASSTGQKNTGELFF	TGTGCCAGCAGCACCGGACAGAAAAACACCGGGGAGCTGTTTTTT
TRBJ2-2	TRBV7-3	.	TRBD2	CASSLQRTSGGTGELFF	TGTGCCAGCAGCTTACAGAGGACTAGCGGGGGTACCGGGGAGCTGTTTTTT
TRBJ2-2	TRBV10-3	few	TRBD1	CAISGQGRAGELFF	TGTGCCATCTCTGGACAGGGGAGGGCCGGGGAGCTGTTTTTT
TRBJ1-2	TRBV4-1	.	TRBD1	CASSQETGQSYGYTF	TGCGCCAGCAGCCAAGAAACGGGACAGTCGTATGGCTACACCTTC
TRBJ1-3	TRBV7-9	.	.	CASSLDTSTGSGNTIYF	TGTGCCAGCAGCTTAGACACTTCGACAGGCTCTGGAAACACCATATATTTT
TRBJ2-3	TRBV12-1	once	.	CASSSGFTNFPSTDTQYF	TGTGCCAGCAGCTCGGGATTTACGAATTTTCCTAGCACAGATACGCAGTATTTT
TRBJ2-7	TRBV6-5	.	TRBD2	CASSYSSGSSYEQYF	TGTGCCAGCAGTTACTCTAGCGGGAGCTCCTACGAGCAGTACTTC
TRBJ2-7	TRBV19	.	TRBD1	CASSDLGQGLGEQYF	TGTGCCAGTAGTGACCTTGGACAGGGGCTCGGCGAGCAGTACTTC
TRBJ1-5	TRBV19	.	TRBD1	CAREARGQGRLSSNQPQHF	TGTGCCAGAGAGGCGAGGGGACAGGGAAGGTTGAGTAGCAATCAGCCCCAGCATTTT
TRBJ2-7	TRBV28	.	TRBD1	CASKTGSYEQYF	TGTGCCAGCAAGACAGGGTCCTACGAGCAGTACTTC
TRBJ1-1	TRBV7-2	.	.	CASSFGQYMNTEAFF	TGTGCCAGCAGCTTTGGACAGTACATGAACACTGAAGCTTTCTTT
TRBJ2-1	TRBV7-3	.	TRBD2	CASSSSGGGYNEQFF	TGTGCCAGCAGCTCTTCTGGCGGGGGGTACAATGAGCAGTTCTTC
TRBJ1-2	TRBV5-4	.	.	CASSPGLAVKANYGYTF	TGTGCCAGCAGCCCCGGGTTGGCAGTGAAGGCTAACTATGGCTACACCTTC
TRBJ2-1	TRBV7-2	.	.	CASSQGWGDEQFF	TGTGCCAGCAGCCAGGGCTGGGGGGATGAGCAGTTCTTC
TRBJ1-1	TRBV29-1	.	.	CSAGHGNTEAFF	TGCAGCGCGGGACATGGGAACACTGAAGCTTTCTTT
TRBJ2-7	TRBV7-9	few	TRBD1	CASSRTGGTYEQYF	TGTGCCAGCAGCCGTACAGGGGGCACCTACGAGCAGTACTTC
TRBJ2-3	TRBV18	.	TRBD2	CASSPGTSVSTDTQYF	TGTGCCAGCTCACCAGGAACTAGCGTCAGCACAGATACGCAGTATTTT
TRBJ2-1	TRBV19	few	.	CASSIGTRNEQFF	TGTGCCAGTAGTATTGGCACCAGGAATGAGCAGTTCTTC
TRBJ1-4	TRBV15	.	.	CATSSRPRGSNEKLFF	TGTGCCACCAGCAGCCGCCCCCGGGGATCTAATGAAAAACTGTTTTTT
TRBJ1-1	TRBV7-8	.	TRBD1	CASSSDTGGGTEAFF	TGTGCCAGCAGCTCTGATACAGGGGGCGGCACTGAAGCTTTCTTT
TRBJ1-4	TRBV6-6	.	TRBD1	CASSDWDDRDMKKLFF	TGTGCCAGCAGTGACTGGGATGACAGGGACATGAAGAAACTGTTTTTT
TRBJ1-1	TRBV13	.	TRBD1	CASSLQGAATEAFF	TGTGCCAGCAGCTTACAGGGGGCGGCCACTGAAGCTTTCTTT
TRBJ2-7	TRBV5-6	.	TRBD1	CASSPIGTGVYEQYF	TGTGCCAGCAGCCCTATCGGGACAGGGGTCTACGAGCAGTACTTC
TRBJ2-3	TRBV6-1	.	TRBD2	CASSEAAGGPTDTQYF	TGTGCCAGCAGTGAAGCAGCGGGGGGGCCCACAGATACGCAGTATTTT
TRBJ2-3	TRBV5-1	.	TRBD2	CASSLGLAGGPRDTQYF	TGCGCCAGCAGCTTGGGACTAGCGGGGGGGCCACGGGATACGCAGTATTTT
TRBJ1-1	TRBV5-6	.	.	CASSTRATEAFF	TGTGCCAGCAGCACCAGGGCCACTGAAGCTTTCTTT
TRBJ2-3	TRBV6-4	.	TRBD1	CASTPVDRGADTQYF	TGTGCCAGCACCCCGGTGGACAGGGGAGCAGATACGCAGTATTTT
TRBJ2-7	TRBV2	.	.	CASTPSGYEQYF	TGTGCCAGCACCCCATCCGGTTACGAGCAGTACTTC
TRBJ1-2	TRBV30	.	.	CAQARETPLDGYTF	TGTGCCCAGGCAAGGGAGACCCCTTTAGATGGCTACACCTTC
TRBJ2-7	TRBV7-2	.	.	CASRSPGGNPNF	TGTGCCAGCAGGTCACCAGGGGGGAACCCAAACTTC
TRBJ1-1	TRBV27	.	.	CASSTSGSTAEAFF	TGTGCCAGCAGCACCTCGGGTTCCACGGCTGAAGCTTTTTTT
TRBJ2-2	TRBV30	.	.	CAWSFARGFPFPGELFF	TGTGCCTGGAGTTTCGCTCGAGGGTTCCCGTTTCCCGGGGAGCTGTTTTTT
TRBJ2-5	TRBV9	.	TRBD2	CASSPPPGRGAQETQYF	TGTGCCAGCAGCCCACCACCGGGGCGGGGGGCCCAAGAGACCCAGTACTTC
TRBJ2-7	TRBV6-1	.	TRBD2	CASSAGTTWEQYF	TGTGCCAGCAGTGCAGGGACTACCTGGGAGCAGTACTTC
TRBJ1-6	TRBV30	.	TRBD1	CAWRLDRGRPLHF	TGTGCCTGGAGGTTAGACAGGGGGAGGCCCCTCCACTTT
TRBJ1-1	TRBV19	.	TRBD1	CASSRTGGSNTEAFF	TGTGCCAGTAGTAGGACAGGGGGCAGCAACACTGAAGCTTTCTTT
TRBJ2-2	TRBV7-3	few	.	CASSSYSRATGAGELFF	TGTGCCAGCAGCTCTTATTCCCGAGCAACGGGGGCCGGGGAGCTGTTTTTT
TRBJ1-2	TRBV5-1	.	.	CASSLEGVSYGYTF	TGCGCCAGCAGCTTGGAGGGGGTTAGCTATGGCTACACCTTC
TRBJ1-4	TRBV29-1	.	.	CSVGLGGTNEKLFF	TGCAGCGTTGGACTTGGAGGAACTAATGAAAAACTGTTTTTT
TRBJ1-5	TRBV6-6	.	.	CASSYNRDYNQPQHF	TGTGCCAGCAGTTACAACAGAGATTACAATCAGCCCCAGCATTTT
TRBJ1-3	TRBV5-6	.	TRBD1	CASRSGTGEDGNTIYF	TGTGCCAGCAGGTCCGGGACAGGGGAGGATGGAAACACCATATATTTT
TRBJ1-1	TRBV30	.	.	CAWINGGRNTEAFF	TGTGCCTGGATAAATGGAGGGAGGAACACTGAAGCTTTCTTT
TRBJ2-1	TRBV6-5	.	TRBD1	CASSSTGVGEQFF	TGTGCCAGCAGCTCCACAGGGGTAGGAGAGCAGTTCTTC
TRBJ2-7	TRBV27	.	.	CASSPGLAYEQYF	TGTGCCAGCAGCCCGGGACTGGCCTACGAGCAGTACTTC
TRBJ2-2	TRBV7-9	.	TRBD1	CASSLQGVSGELFF	TGTGCCAGCAGTTTACAGGGGGTGTCCGGGGAGCTGTTTTTT